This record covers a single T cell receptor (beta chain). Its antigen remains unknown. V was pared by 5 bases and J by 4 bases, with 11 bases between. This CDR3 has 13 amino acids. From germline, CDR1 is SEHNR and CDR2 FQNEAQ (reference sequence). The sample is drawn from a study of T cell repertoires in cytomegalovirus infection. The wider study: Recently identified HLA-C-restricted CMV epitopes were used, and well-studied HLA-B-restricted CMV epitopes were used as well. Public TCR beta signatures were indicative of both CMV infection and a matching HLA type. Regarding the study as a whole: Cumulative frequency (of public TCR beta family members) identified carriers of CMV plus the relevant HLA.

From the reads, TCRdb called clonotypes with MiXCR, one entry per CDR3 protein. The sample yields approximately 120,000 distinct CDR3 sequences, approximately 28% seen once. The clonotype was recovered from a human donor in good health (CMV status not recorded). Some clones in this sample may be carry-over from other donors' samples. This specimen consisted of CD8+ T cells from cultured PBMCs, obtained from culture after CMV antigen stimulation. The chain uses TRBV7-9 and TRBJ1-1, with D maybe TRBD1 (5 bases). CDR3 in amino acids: CASSLQGATEAFF. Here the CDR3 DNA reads TGTGCCAGCAGCCTCCAGGGTGCCACTGAAGCTTTCTTT.